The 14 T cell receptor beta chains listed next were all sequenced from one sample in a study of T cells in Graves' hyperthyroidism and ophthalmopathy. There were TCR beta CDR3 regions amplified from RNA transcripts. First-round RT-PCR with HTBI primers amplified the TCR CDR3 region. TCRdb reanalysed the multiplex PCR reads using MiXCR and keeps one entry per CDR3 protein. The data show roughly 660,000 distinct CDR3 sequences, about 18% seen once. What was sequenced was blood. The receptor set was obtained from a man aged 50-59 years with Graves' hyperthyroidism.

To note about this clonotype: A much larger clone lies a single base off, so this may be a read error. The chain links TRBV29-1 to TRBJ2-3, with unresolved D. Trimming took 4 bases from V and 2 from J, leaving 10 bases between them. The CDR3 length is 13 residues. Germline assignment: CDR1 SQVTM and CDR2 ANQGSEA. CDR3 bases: TGCAGCGTTGTGGCTGGGCTCACAGATACGCAGTATTTT. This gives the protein CSVVAGLTDTQYF.

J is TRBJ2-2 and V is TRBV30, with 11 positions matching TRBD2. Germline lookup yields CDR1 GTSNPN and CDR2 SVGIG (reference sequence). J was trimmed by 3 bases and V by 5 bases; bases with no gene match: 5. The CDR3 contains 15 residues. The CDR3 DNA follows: TGTGCCTGGGAGGGACTAGCGGAATACACCGGGGAGCTGTTTTTT. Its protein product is CAWEGLAEYTGELFF.

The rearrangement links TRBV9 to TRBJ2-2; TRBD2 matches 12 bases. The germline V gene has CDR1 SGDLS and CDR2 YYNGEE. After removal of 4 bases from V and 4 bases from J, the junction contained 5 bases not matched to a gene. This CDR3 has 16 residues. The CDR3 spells CASSLTSGSVTGELFF. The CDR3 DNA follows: TGTGCCAGCAGCCTGACTAGCGGGAGTGTCACCGGGGAGCTGTTTTTT.

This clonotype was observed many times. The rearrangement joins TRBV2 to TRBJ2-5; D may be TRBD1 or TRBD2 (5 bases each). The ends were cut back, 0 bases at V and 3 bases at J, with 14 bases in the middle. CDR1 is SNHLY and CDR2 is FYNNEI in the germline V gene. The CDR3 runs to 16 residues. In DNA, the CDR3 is TGTGCCAGCAGTGAAGCGGAGGTCAGGGCAAAAGAGACCCAGTACTTC. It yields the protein CASSEAEVRAKETQYF.

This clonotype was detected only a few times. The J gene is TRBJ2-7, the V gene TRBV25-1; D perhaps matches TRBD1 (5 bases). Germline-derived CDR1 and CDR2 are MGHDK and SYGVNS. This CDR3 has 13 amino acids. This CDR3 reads CQGFSPSSYEQYF. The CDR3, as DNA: TGTCAGGGATTTTCCCCAAGCTCCTACGAGCAGTACTTC.

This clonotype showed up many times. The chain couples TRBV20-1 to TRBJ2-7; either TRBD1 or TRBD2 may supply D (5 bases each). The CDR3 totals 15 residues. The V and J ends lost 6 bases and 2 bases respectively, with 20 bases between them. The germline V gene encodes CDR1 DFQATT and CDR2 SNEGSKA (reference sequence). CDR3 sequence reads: CSAVRDGITTYEQYF. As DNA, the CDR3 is TGCAGTGCCGTAAGGGACGGGATTACGACCTACGAGCAGTACTTC.

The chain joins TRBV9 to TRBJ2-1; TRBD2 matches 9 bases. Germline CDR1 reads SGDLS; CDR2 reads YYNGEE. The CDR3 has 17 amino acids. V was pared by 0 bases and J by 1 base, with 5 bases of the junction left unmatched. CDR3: CASSVESLAGSYNEQFF. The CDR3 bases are TGTGCCAGCAGCGTAGAATCTCTAGCGGGATCCTACAATGAGCAGTTCTTC. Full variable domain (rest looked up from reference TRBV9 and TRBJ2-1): DSGVTQTPKHLITATGQRVTLRCSPRSGDLSVYWYQQSLDQGLQFLIQYYNGEERAKGNILERFSAQQFPDLHSELNLSSLELGDSALYFCASSVESLAGSYNEQFFGPGTRLTVL.

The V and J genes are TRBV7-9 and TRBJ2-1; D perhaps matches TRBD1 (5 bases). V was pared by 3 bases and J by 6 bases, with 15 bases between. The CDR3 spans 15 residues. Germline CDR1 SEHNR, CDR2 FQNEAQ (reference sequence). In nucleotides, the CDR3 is TGTGCCAGCAGCTTTGGCTGGGTGGGGCTCAATGAGCAGTTCTTC. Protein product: CASSFGWVGLNEQFF.

As DNA, the CDR3 is TGTGCCAACAAGTCCGGGACAGGAACCTACGAGCAGTACTTC. Its translation: CANKSGTGTYEQYF. The rearrangement links TRBV6-2 or TRBV6-3 to TRBJ2-7; TRBD1 aligns across 8 bases. CDR1 is MNHEY, CDR2 SVGEGT, per germline. V lost 10 bases and J lost 2; bases outside the gene matches: 10. This CDR3 has 14 residues.

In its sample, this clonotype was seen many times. The CDR3 DNA sequence: TGTGCCAGCAGTGCTCAGGGTGACACTGAAGCTTTCTTT. This codes for CASSAQGDTEAFF. The chain employs TRBV2 and TRBJ1-1; maybe TRBD1 (5 bases). V was shortened by 4 bases and J by 3 bases, with 9 bases between the two germline ends. The CDR3 is 13 amino acids. The V gene's germline CDR1 is SNHLY and CDR2 FYNNEI. Full variable domain (rest looked up from reference TRBV2 and TRBJ1-1): EPEVTQTPSHQVTQMGQEVILRCVPISNHLYFYWYRQILGQKVEFLVSFYNNEISEKSEIFDDQFSVERPDGSNFTLKIRSTKLEDSAMYFCASSAQGDTEAFFGQGTRLTVV.

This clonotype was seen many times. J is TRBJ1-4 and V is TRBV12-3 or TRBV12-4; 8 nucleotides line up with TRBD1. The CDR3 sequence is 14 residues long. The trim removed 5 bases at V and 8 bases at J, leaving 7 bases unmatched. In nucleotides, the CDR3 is TGTGCCAGCAGTCCAGGGGGCATCGGGGAAAAACTGTTTTTT. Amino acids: CASSPGGIGEKLFF.

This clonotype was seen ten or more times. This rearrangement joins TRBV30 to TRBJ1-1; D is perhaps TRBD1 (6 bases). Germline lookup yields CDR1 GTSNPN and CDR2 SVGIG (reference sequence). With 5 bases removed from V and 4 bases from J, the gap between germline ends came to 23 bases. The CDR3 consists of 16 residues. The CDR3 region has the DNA TGTGCCTGGTCCCGGGGAGGGGGGAGAGGATCCACTGAAGCTTTCTTT. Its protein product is CAWSRGGGRGSTEAFF.

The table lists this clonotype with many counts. The CDR3 is CASSLWVMGAGGNQPQHF. The CDR3 bases are TGTGCCAGCAGTTTATGGGTGATGGGGGCTGGGGGAAATCAGCCCCAGCATTTT. The V and J genes are TRBV28 and TRBJ1-5; possibly TRBD1 for D (6 bases). CDR3 length: 18 residues. Germline V CDR1 and CDR2: MDHEN, SYDVKM. With 0 bases removed from V and 4 bases from J, the gap between germline ends came to 19 bases.

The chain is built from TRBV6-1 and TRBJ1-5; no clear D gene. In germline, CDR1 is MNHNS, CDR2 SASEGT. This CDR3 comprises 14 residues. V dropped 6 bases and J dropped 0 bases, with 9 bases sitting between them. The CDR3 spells CASRSDYSNQPQHF. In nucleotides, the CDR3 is TGTGCCAGCAGGAGCGATTATAGCAATCAGCCCCAGCATTTT.